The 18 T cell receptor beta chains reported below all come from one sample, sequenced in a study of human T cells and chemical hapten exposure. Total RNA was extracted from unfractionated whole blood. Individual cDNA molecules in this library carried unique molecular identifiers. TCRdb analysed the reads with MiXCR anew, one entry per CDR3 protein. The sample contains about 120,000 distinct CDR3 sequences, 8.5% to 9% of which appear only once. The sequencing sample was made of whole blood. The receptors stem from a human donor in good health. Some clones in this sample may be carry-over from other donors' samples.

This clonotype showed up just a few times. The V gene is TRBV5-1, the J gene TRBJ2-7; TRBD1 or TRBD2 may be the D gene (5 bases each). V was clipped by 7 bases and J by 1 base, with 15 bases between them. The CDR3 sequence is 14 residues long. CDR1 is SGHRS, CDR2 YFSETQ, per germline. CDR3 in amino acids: CASPRERYSYEQYF. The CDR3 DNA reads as TGCGCCAGCCCCAGGGAGAGGTATTCCTACGAGCAGTACTTC.

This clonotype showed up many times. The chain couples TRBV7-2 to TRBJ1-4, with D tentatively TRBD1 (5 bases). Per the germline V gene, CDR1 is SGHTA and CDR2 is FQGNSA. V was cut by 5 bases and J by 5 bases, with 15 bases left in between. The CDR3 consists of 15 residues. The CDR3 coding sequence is TGTGCCAGCAGCCTAAACAGGCCCCCAAATGAAAAACTGTTTTTT. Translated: CASSLNRPPNEKLFF. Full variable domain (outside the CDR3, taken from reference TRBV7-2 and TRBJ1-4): GAGVSQSPSNKVTEKGKDVELRCDPISGHTALYWYRQSLGQGLEFLIYFQGNSAPDKSGLPSDRFSAERTGGSVSTLTIQRTQQEDSAVYLCASSLNRPPNEKLFFGSGTQLSVL.

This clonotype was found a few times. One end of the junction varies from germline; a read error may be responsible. The CDR3 region is CANSLPRTLAGWDTGELFF. The CDR3 nucleotides read TGTGCCAACTCACTCCCCCGGACTCTAGCGGGATGGGACACCGGGGAGCTGTTTTTT. This chain links TRBV18 with TRBJ2-2; TRBD2 aligns across 9 bases. This CDR3 contains 19 residues. CDR1 and CDR2 (germline): KGHSH, LQKENI. Using reference TRBV18 and TRBJ2-2 for the parts outside the CDR3, the full variable domain is NAGVMQNPRHLVRRRGQEARLRCSPMKGHSHVYWYRQLPEEGLKFMVYLQKENIIDESGMPKERFSAEFPKEGPSILRIQQVVRGDSAAYFCANSLPRTLAGWDTGELFFGEGSRLTVL.

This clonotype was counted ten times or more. CDR3 loop: CASSTGPDQPQHF. The CDR3 DNA reads TGTGCCAGCAGTACAGGGCCAGATCAGCCCCAGCATTTT. The chain couples TRBV6-1 to TRBJ1-5; TRBD1 is a possible D gene (6 bases). The CDR3 spans 13 residues. V was trimmed by 5 bases and J by 5 bases, leaving 10 bases between them. Per germline, CDR1 MNHNS and CDR2 SASEGT.

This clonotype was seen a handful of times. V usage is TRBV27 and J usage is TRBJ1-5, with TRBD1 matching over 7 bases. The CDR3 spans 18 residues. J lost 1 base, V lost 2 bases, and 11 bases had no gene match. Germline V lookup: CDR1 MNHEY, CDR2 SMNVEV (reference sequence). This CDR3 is CASSLLGLQGGSNQPQHF. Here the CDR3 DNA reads TGTGCCAGCAGTTTACTCGGACTCCAGGGGGGGAGCAATCAGCCCCAGCATTTT.

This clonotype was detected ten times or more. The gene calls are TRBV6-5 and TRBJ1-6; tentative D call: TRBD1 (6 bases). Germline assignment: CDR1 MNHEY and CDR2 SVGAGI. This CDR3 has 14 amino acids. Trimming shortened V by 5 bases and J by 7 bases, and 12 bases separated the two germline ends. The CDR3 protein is CASSGGAGNSPLHF. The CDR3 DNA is TGTGCCAGCAGTGGGGGGGCTGGGAATTCACCCCTCCACTTT.

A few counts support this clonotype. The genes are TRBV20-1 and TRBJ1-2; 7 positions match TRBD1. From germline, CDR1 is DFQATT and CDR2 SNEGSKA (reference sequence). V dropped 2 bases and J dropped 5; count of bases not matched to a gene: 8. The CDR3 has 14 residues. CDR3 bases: TGCAGTGCTAGACCAAACCAGGGGGGGTATGGCTACACCTTC. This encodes CSARPNQGGYGYTF.

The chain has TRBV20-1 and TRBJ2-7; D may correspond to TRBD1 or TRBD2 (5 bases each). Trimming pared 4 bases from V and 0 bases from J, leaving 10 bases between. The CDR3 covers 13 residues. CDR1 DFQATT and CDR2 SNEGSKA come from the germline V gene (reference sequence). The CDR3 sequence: CSATGTGSYEQYF. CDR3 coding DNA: TGCAGTGCTACGGGGACGGGCTCCTACGAGCAGTACTTC.

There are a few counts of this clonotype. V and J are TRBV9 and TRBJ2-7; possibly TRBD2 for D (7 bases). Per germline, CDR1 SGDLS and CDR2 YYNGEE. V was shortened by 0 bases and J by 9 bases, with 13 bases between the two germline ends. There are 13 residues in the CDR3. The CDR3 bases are TGTGCCAGCAGCGTAGGCTGGGGGGGGCGGCAGTACTTC. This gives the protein CASSVGWGGRQYF.

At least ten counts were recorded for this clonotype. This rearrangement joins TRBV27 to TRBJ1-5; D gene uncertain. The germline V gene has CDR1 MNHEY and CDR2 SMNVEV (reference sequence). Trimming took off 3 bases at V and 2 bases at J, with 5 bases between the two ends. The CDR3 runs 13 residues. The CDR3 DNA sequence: TGTGCCAGCAGTTTTCAGCGCAATCAGCCCCAGCATTTT. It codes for CASSFQRNQPQHF.

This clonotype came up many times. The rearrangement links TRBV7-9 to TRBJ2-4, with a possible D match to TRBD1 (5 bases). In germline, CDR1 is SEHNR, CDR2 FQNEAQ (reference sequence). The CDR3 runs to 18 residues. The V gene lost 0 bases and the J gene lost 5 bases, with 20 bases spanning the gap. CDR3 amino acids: CASSLAFWARDHENIQYF. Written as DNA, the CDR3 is TGTGCCAGCAGCTTAGCTTTCTGGGCCAGGGATCATGAAAACATTCAGTACTTC. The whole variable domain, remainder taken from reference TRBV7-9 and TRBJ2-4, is DTGVSQNPRHKITKRGQNVTFRCDPISEHNRLYWYRQTLGQGPEFLTYFQNEAQLEKSRLLSDRFSAERPKGSFSTLEIQRTEQGDSAMYLCASSLAFWARDHENIQYFGAGTRLSVL.

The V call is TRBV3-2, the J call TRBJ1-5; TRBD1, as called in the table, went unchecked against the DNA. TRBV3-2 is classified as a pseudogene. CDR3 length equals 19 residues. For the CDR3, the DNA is TGTGCCAGCAGCCAGGGGAGTATTCCGGGACAGCTTAGCAATCAGCCCCAGCATTTT. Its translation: CASSQGSIPGQLSNQPQHF.

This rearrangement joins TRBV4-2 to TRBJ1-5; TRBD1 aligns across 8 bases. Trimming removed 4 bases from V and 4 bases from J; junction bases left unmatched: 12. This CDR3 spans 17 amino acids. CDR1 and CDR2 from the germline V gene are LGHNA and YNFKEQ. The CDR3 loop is CASSPGQGSVGNQPQHF. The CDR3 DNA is TGTGCCAGCAGCCCTGGACAGGGTTCGGTCGGTAATCAGCCCCAGCATTTT.

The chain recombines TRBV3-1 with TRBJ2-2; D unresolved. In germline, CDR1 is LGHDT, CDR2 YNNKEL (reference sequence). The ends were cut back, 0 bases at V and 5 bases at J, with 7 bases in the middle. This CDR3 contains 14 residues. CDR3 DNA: TGTGCCAGCAGCCAAGAGTGGGCTACCGGGGAGCTGTTTTTT. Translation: CASSQEWATGELFF.

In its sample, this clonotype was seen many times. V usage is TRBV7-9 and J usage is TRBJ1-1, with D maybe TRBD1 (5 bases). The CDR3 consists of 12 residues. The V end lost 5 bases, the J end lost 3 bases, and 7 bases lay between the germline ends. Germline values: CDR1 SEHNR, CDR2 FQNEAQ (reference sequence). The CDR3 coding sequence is TGTGCCAGCAGCGGAGGGGACACTGAAGCTTTCTTT. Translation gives CASSGGDTEAFF.

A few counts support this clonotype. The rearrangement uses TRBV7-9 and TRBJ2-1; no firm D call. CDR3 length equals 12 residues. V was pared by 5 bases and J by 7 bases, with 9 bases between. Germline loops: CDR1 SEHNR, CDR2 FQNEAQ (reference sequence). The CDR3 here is CASSKQSNEQFF. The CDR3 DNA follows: TGTGCCAGCAGCAAGCAGAGTAATGAGCAGTTCTTC.

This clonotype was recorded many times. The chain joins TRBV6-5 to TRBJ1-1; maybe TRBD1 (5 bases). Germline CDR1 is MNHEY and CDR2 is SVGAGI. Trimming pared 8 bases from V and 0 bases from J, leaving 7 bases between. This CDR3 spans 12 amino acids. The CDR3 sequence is CASEGLNTEAFF. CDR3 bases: TGTGCCAGCGAGGGGTTGAACACTGAAGCTTTCTTT.

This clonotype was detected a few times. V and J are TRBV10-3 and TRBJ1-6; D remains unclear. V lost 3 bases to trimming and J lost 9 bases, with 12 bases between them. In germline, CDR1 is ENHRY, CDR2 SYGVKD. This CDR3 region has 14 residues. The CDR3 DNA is TGTGCCATCAGTGATGCAGGTCGCCGTTCACCCCTCCACTTT. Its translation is CAISDAGRRSPLHF.